This entry describes one T cell receptor beta chain. Trimming removed 4 bases from V and 2 bases from J; junction bases left unmatched: 5. Germline loops: CDR1 MRHNA, CDR2 SNTAGT. The CDR3 length is 15 residues. The data were taken from a study of blood T cell repertoires in COVID-19. The table came from immunoSEQ multiplex PCR; TCRdb's copy has only in-frame clones and leaves some out. The table records 190,000 or so clones, 80% to 90% of them present only once. This chain links TRBV6-4 with TRBJ2-3, with 8 bases matching TRBD2. The sample taken for sequencing was peripheral blood. This receptor was obtained from a woman younger than 30 who had recovered from COVID-19. CDR3 loop: CASSAVAGSTDTQYF. The DNA for the CDR3 is TGTGCCAGCAGTGCGGTAGCGGGGTCCACAGATACGCAGTATTTT.